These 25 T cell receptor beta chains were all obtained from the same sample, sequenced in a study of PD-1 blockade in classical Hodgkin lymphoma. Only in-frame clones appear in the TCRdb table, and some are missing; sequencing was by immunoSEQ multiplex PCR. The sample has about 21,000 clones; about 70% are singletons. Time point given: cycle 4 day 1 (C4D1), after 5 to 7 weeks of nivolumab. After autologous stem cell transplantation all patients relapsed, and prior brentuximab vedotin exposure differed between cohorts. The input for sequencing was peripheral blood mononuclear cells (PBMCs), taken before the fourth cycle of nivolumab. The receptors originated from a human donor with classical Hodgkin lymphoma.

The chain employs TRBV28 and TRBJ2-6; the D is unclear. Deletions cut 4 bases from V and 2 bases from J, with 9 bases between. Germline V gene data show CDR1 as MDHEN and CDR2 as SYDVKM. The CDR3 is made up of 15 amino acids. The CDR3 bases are TGTGCCAGCAGTTCCCCTAGGACTGGGGCCAACGTCCTGACTTTC. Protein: CASSSPRTGANVLTF.

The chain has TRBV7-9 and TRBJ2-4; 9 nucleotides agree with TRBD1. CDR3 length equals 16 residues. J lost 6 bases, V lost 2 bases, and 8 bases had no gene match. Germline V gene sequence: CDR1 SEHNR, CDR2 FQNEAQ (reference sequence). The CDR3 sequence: CASSLTGGYRGNIQYF. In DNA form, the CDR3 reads TGTGCCAGCAGCTTAACAGGGGGCTACCGAGGAAACATTCAGTACTTC.

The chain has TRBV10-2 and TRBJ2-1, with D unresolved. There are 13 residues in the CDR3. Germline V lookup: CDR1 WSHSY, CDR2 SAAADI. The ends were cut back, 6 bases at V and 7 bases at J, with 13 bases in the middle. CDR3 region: CASSPGWANEQFF. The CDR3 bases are TGCGCCAGCAGCCCCGGCTGGGCAAATGAGCAGTTCTTC.

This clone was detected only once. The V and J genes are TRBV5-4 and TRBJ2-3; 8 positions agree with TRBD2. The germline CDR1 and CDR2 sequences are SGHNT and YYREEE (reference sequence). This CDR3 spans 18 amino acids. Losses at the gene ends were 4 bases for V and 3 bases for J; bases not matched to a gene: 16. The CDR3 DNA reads TGTGCCAGCAGCCCCTCCTTACTAGCGGAATCGGGGACAGATACGCAGTATTTT. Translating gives CASSPSLLAESGTDTQYF.

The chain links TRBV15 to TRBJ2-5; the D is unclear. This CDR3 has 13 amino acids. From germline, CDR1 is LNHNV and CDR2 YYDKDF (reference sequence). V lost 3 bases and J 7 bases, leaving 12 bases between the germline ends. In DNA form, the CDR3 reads TGTGCCACCAGCAGGGACGGACCCGCGACCCAGTACTTC. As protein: CATSRDGPATQYF.

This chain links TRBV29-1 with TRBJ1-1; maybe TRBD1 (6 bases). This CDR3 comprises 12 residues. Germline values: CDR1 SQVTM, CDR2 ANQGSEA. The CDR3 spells CTTGTLNTEAFF. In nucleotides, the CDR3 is TGCACAACCGGGACACTGAACACTGAAGCTTTCTTT.

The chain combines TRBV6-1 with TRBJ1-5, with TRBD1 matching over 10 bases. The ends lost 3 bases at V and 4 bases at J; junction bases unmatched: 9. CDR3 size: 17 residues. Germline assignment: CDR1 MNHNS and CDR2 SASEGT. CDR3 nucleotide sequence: TGTGCCAGCAGTGAGCCTAGACAGGGGGCGACGAATCAGCCCCAGCATTTT. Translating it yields CASSEPRQGATNQPQHF.

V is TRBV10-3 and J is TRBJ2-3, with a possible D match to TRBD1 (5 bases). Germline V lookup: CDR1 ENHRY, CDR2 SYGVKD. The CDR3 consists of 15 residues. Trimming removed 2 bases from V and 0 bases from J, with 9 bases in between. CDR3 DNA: TGTGCCATCAGTGAGAGGCAGGGTAGCACAGATACGCAGTATTTT. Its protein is CAISERQGSTDTQYF.

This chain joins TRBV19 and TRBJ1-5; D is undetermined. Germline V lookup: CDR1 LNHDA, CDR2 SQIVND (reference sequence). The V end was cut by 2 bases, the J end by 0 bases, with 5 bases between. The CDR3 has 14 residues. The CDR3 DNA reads TGTGCCAGTAGTATATCCCATAGCAATCAGCCCCAGCATTTT. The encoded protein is CASSISHSNQPQHF.

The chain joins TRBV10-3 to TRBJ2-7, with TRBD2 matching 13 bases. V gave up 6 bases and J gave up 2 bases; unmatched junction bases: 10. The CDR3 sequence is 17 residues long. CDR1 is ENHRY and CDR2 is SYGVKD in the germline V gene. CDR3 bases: TGTGCCATCAGCCCCGCCAGGACTAGCGGGAGCACCTACGAGCAGTACTTC. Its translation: CAISPARTSGSTYEQYF.

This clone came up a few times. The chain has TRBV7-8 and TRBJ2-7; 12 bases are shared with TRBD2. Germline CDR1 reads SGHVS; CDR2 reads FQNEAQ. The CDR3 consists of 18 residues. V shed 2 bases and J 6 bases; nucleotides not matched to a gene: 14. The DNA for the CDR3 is TGTGCCAGCAGCTTAAGCGCCGGTCTAGCGGGAGGGCTCGCCGAGCAGTACTTC. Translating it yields CASSLSAGLAGGLAEQYF.

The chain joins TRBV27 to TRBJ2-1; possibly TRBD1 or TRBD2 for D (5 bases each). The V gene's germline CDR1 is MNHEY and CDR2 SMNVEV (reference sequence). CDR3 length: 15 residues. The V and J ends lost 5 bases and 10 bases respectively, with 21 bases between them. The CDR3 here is CASSPGTATPGEQFF. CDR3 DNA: TGTGCCAGCAGTCCCGGGACGGCGACCCCGGGAGAGCAGTTCTTC.

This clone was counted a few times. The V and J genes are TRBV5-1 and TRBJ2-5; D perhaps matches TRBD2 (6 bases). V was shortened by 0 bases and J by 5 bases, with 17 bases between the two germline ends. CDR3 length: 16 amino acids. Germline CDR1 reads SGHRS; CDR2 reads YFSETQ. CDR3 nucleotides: TGCGCCAGCAGCTTGGGGAATAGCGGAGTCGGGGAGACCCAGTACTTC. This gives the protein CASSLGNSGVGETQYF.

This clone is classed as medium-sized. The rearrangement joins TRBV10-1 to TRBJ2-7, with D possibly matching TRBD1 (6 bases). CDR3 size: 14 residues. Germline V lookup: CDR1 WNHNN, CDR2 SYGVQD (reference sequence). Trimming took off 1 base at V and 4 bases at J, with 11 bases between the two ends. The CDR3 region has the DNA TGCGCCAGCAGTGAGTTCGATACAGGGTACGAGCAGTACTTC. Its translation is CASSEFDTGYEQYF.

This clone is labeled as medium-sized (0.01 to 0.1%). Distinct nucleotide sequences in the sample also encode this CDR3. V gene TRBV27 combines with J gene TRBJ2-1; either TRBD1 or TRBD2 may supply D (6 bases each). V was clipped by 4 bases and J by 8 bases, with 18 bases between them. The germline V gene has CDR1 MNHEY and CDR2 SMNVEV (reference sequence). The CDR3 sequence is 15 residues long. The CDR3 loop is CASSWGVGGGYEQFF. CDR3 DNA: TGTGCCAGCAGTTGGGGGGTGGGGGGCGGATATGAGCAGTTCTTC.

CDR3: CATSSLGQLGSRAFF. In DNA, the CDR3 is TGTGCCACCAGCAGCCTGGGACAGCTAGGCTCTCGAGCTTTCTTT. V and J are TRBV15 and TRBJ1-1; 7 positions match TRBD1. The length of the CDR3 is 15 residues. Germline V gene sequence: CDR1 LNHNV, CDR2 YYDKDF (reference sequence). V shed 3 bases, J shed 10 bases, and the junction held 14 bases outside the gene matches.

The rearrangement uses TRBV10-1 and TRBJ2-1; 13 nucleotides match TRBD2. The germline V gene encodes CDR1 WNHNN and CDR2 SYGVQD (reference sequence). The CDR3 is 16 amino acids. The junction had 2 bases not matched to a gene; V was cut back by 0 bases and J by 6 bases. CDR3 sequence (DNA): TGCGCCAGCAGTGAGTCCCGGACTAGCGGGAGCAATGAGCAGTTCTTC. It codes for CASSESRTSGSNEQFF.

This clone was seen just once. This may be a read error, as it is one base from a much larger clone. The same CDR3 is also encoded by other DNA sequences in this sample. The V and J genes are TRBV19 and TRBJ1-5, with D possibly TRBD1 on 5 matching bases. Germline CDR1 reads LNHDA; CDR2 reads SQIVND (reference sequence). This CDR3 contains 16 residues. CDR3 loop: CASSIRREGQNQPQHF. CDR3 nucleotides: TGTGCCAGTAGTATACGACGAGAGGGGCAAAATCAGCCTCAGCATTTT.

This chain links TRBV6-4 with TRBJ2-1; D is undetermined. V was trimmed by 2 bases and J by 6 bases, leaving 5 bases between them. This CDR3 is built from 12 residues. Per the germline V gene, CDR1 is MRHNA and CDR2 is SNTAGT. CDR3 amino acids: CASSDRPNEQFF. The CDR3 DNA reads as TGTGCCAGCAGTGACAGGCCCAATGAGCAGTTCTTC.

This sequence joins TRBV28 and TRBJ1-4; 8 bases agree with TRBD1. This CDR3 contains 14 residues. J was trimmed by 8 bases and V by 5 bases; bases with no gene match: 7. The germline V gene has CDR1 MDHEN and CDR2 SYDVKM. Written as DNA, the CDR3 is TGTGCCAGCAGTCCTCCGGGACAGGCCGAAAAACTGTTTTTT. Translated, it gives CASSPPGQAEKLFF.

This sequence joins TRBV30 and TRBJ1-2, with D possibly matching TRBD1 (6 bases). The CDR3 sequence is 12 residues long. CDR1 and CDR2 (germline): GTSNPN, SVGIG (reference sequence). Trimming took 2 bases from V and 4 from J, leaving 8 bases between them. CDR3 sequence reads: CAWSYRVYGYTF. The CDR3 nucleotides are TGTGCCTGGAGTTACAGGGTCTATGGCTACACCTTC.

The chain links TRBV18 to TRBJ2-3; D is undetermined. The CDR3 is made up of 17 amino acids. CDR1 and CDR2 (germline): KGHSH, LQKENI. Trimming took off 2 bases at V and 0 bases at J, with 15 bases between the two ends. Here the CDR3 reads CASSPTRRQPSTDTQYF. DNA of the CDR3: TGTGCCAGCTCACCAACCCGGCGGCAACCTAGCACAGATACGCAGTATTTT. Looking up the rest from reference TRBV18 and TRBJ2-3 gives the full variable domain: NAGVMQNPRHLVRRRGQEARLRCSPMKGHSHVYWYRQLPEEGLKFMVYLQKENIIDESGMPKERFSAEFPKEGPSILRIQQVVRGDSAAYFCASSPTRRQPSTDTQYFGPGTRLTVL.

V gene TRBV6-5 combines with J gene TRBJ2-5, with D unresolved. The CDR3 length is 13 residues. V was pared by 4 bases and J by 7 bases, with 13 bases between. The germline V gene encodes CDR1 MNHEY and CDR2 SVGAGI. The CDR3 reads CASSSPPEGTQYF. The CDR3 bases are TGTGCCAGCAGTTCCCCCCCCGAAGGGACCCAGTACTTC.

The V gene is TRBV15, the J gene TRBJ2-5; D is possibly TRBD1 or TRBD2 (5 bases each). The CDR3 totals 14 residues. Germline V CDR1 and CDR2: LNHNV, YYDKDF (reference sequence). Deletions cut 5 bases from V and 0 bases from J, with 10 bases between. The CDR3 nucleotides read TGTGCCACCAGCCGGGACGGGTACCAAGAGACCCAGTACTTC. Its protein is CATSRDGYQETQYF.

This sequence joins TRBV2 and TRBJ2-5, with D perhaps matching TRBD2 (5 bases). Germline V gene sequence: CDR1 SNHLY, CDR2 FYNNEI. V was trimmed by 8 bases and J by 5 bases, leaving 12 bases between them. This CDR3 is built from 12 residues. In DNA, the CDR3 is TGTGCCAGCGGGAGAGAGGTTGAGACCCAGTACTTC. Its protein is CASGREVETQYF.